Below are 30 T cell receptor beta chains sequenced from a single sample in a study of response to subunit inactivated influenza vaccine. TCRdb itself ran the RT-PCR reads through MiXCR, one entry per CDR3 protein. This table holds 500,000 to 700,000 distinct CDR3 sequences, roughly 25% found once. These same data were also listed under a study on T cells expressing NK-cell markers. From that study: TCR beta cDNA was made by 5'RACE template switching with UMIs.

Sequenced material: CD4+ T cells sorted from PBMCs, taken about 11 days after vaccination. All receptors derive from a man in his fifties or sixties who received an inactivated influenza vaccine.

This clonotype was counted a few times. The chain is built from TRBV5-6 and TRBJ2-3; 9 nucleotides agree with TRBD2. With V trimmed by 8 bases and J by 4 bases, 11 bases remained unmatched. The CDR3 covers 15 residues. Germline values: CDR1 SGHDT, CDR2 YYEEEE. The CDR3 nucleotides are TGTGCCAGTAGCATTGGCGGGAGGGCCTCAGATACGCAGTATTTT. The encoded protein is CASSIGGRASDTQYF.

The chain joins TRBV6-1 to TRBJ1-1; TRBD1 matches 10 bases. With 8 bases clipped from V and 4 bases from J, the junction kept 13 bases outside the gene matches. Germline V lookup: CDR1 MNHNS, CDR2 SASEGT. The CDR3 covers 16 residues. The CDR3 region is CASYRDRGPSGTEAFF. In DNA form, the CDR3 reads TGTGCCAGCTACCGGGACAGGGGCCCCTCGGGCACTGAAGCTTTCTTT.

The chain joins TRBV20-1 to TRBJ2-7; 11 bases match TRBD1. The V and J ends lost 6 bases and 3 bases, in that order; junction bases with no gene match: 7. Germline-derived CDR1 and CDR2 are DFQATT and SNEGSKA (reference sequence). The CDR3 has 14 amino acids. The DNA of the CDR3 is TGCAGTGCAAGGCCGGGACAGGGGGTCTACGAGCAGTACTTC. This codes for CSARPGQGVYEQYF.

V is TRBV6-1 and J is TRBJ2-2, with a weak D call TRBD1 (5 bases). This CDR3 spans 15 amino acids. Looked up from germline, CDR1 is MNHNS and CDR2 is SASEGT. Trimming stripped 2 bases from V and 4 bases from J, with 11 bases between. The CDR3 reads CASSEPRVGTGELFF. The CDR3 DNA follows: TGTGCCAGCAGTGAACCCAGGGTCGGCACCGGGGAGCTGTTTTTT.

This chain uses TRBV5-1 with TRBJ2-7, with D possibly TRBD1 on 5 matching bases. The V gene's germline CDR1 is SGHRS and CDR2 YFSETQ. V shed 4 bases and J shed 4 bases, with 18 bases lying between them. The CDR3 totals 15 residues. CDR3 residues: CASSQRVDRTYEQYF. CDR3 nucleotides: TGCGCCAGCAGCCAGAGAGTCGACAGAACTTACGAGCAGTACTTC. The whole variable domain, filled in from reference TRBV5-1 and TRBJ2-7, reads KAGVTQTPRYLIKTRGQQVTLSCSPISGHRSVSWYQQTPGQGLQFLFEYFSETQRNKGNFPGRFSGRQFSNSRSEMNVSTLELGDSALYLCASSQRVDRTYEQYFGPGTRLTVT.

This rearrangement joins TRBV12-3 or TRBV12-4 to TRBJ2-7; D possibly corresponds to TRBD2 (6 bases). The ends were cut back, 7 bases at V and 4 bases at J, with 14 bases in the middle. The CDR3 consists of 13 residues. In DNA, the CDR3 is TGTGCCAGCAACGGCGGGGCCTCATACGAGCAGTACTTC. Translating gives CASNGGASYEQYF.

The genes are TRBV5-5 and TRBJ2-7; tentatively, D is TRBD1 (5 bases). Germline-derived CDR1 and CDR2 are SGHKS and YYEKEE (reference sequence). CDR3 length: 17 residues. V gave up 1 base and J gave up 3 bases, with 20 bases separating them. The CDR3 spells CASSLKAVKWTNYEQYF. In nucleotides, the CDR3 is TGTGCCAGCAGCTTGAAGGCGGTGAAGTGGACAAACTACGAGCAGTACTTC.

The gene calls are TRBV7-9 and TRBJ1-2, with 10 positions matching TRBD1. The V segment lost 5 bases and the J segment 9 bases; nucleotides outside the gene matches: 9. The CDR3 is made up of 14 amino acids. The germline gives CDR1 SEHNR, CDR2 FQNEAQ (reference sequence). As DNA, the CDR3 is TGTGCCAGCAGCCGTCCCGGGACAGGGGCCAGCTACACCTTC. Its protein product is CASSRPGTGASYTF. Looking up the rest from reference TRBV7-9 and TRBJ1-2 gives the full variable domain: DTGVSQNPRHKITKRGQNVTFRCDPISEHNRLYWYRQTLGQGPEFLTYFQNEAQLEKSRLLSDRFSAERPKGSFSTLEIQRTEQGDSAMYLCASSRPGTGASYTFGSGTRLTVV.

The V call is TRBV25-1, the J call TRBJ2-6; the D gene is possibly TRBD1 (7 bases). Trimming stripped 6 bases from V and 0 bases from J, with 15 bases between. Germline assignment: CDR1 MGHDK and CDR2 SYGVNS. The CDR3 is 17 amino acids. CDR3: CASRGPGGFSGANVLTF. In DNA form, the CDR3 reads TGTGCCAGCAGGGGGCCAGGGGGGTTCTCTGGGGCCAACGTCCTGACTTTC.

This clonotype has just a few counts. The rearrangement joins TRBV12-2 to TRBJ2-3; the table gives TRBD1 as D, unverified against the DNA. TRBV12-2 is recorded as a pseudogene. CDR3 length: 15 amino acids. The CDR3 loop is CASRPAGAGTDTQYF. The CDR3 nucleotides read TGTGCAAGTCGCCCCGCGGGGGCGGGCACAGATACGCAGTATTTT.

The sample holds a few counts of this clonotype. The V call is TRBV7-3, the J call TRBJ2-5; D perhaps matches TRBD2 (6 bases). Germline assignment: CDR1 SGHTA and CDR2 FQGTGA. Trimming took off 5 bases at V and 5 bases at J, with 15 bases between the two ends. The CDR3 consists of 14 residues. The CDR3 DNA reads TGTGCCAGCAGCCGAGGGACTCCAGGGGAGACCCAGTACTTC. Its protein is CASSRGTPGETQYF.

The rearrangement uses TRBV7-2 and TRBJ1-1; TRBD1 aligns across 8 bases. Looked up from germline, CDR1 is SGHTA and CDR2 is FQGNSA. Trimming took 5 bases from V and 4 from J; bases not matched to a gene: 6. The CDR3 runs 14 residues. CDR3 loop: CASSGRTGTTEAFF. The CDR3 DNA is TGTGCCAGCAGCGGACGGACAGGGACCACTGAAGCTTTCTTT.

The chain combines TRBV15 with TRBJ2-6, with D possibly TRBD2 on 5 matching bases. This CDR3 spans 15 amino acids. Trimming left V 4 bases short and J 1 base short, with 8 bases between. CDR1 and CDR2 (germline): LNHNV, YYDKDF (reference sequence). The CDR3 loop reads CATSNRGSGANVLTF. The CDR3, as DNA: TGTGCCACCAGCAACAGAGGGTCTGGGGCCAACGTCCTGACTTTC.

This clonotype was found a few times. The chain is built from TRBV5-1 and TRBJ2-5; D is unclear. This CDR3 region has 14 residues. V was pared by 3 bases and J by 0 bases, with 9 bases between. In germline, CDR1 is SGHRS, CDR2 YFSETQ. The DNA of the CDR3 is TGCGCCAGCAGCTCTCTACCGAACCAAGAGACCCAGTACTTC. Its protein product is CASSSLPNQETQYF.

This clonotype was seen more than once but under ten times. The chain has TRBV7-2 and TRBJ2-7; D is possibly TRBD2 (5 bases). Deletions cut 5 bases from V and 4 bases from J, with 18 bases between. The CDR3 runs 15 residues. CDR1 is SGHTA and CDR2 is FQGNSA in the germline V gene. The CDR3 is CASSPRVPLSYEQYF. In DNA, the CDR3 is TGTGCCAGCAGCCCGCGGGTCCCTCTTTCGTACGAGCAGTACTTC.

This rearrangement joins TRBV7-2 to TRBJ2-7; no clear D. The germline V gene encodes CDR1 SGHTA and CDR2 FQGNSA. The CDR3 extends over 13 amino acids. Between the trimmed V and J ends, which lost 3 bases and 3 bases, there was a span of 9 bases. The CDR3 here is CASSFDRLYEQYF. The CDR3 region has the DNA TGTGCCAGCAGCTTCGACCGACTCTACGAGCAGTACTTC.

The J gene is TRBJ2-1, the V gene TRBV20-1; 14 bases fit TRBD2. V gave up 0 bases and J gave up 9 bases; unmatched junction bases: 10. There are 17 residues in the CDR3. CDR1 is DFQATT, CDR2 SNEGSKA, per germline (reference sequence). The CDR3 DNA is TGCAGTGCTAGAGATCTCCGGGGACTAGCGGGAGTGATTGAGCAGTTCTTC. Protein sequence: CSARDLRGLAGVIEQFF.

This clonotype was seen a few times. V and J are TRBV5-6 and TRBJ1-1; no clear D. The CDR3 contains 16 residues. Trimming removed 0 bases from V and 0 bases from J, with 12 bases in between. CDR1 is SGHDT and CDR2 is YYEEEE in the germline V gene. The CDR3 loop reads CASSLGLTGMNTEAFF. CDR3 bases: TGTGCCAGCAGCTTGGGTTTAACGGGTATGAACACTGAAGCTTTCTTT.

V usage is TRBV9 and J usage is TRBJ2-2, with 8 bases identical to TRBD1. Germline V gene data show CDR1 as SGDLS and CDR2 as YYNGEE. J gave up 4 bases and V 3 bases, and 8 bases lay outside the gene matches. The CDR3 loop spans 16 amino acids. As DNA, the CDR3 is TGTGCCAGCAGCGCCGCAGGGGGCCGGAGCACCGGGGAGCTGTTTTTT. Protein product: CASSAAGGRSTGELFF.

This clonotype was seen only a few times. The chain couples TRBV21-1 to TRBJ2-7; TRBD1 was called by the table and not checked on the DNA. TRBV21-1 is listed as a pseudogene. The CDR3 covers 17 residues. The CDR3 loop is CASKVRGTYPFSYEQYF. In nucleotides, the CDR3 is TGTGCCAGCAAGGTCAGGGGGACATACCCCTTCTCCTACGAGCAGTACTTC.

V usage is TRBV2 and J usage is TRBJ2-3; 11 nucleotides line up with TRBD2. The CDR3 runs 15 residues. After removal of 5 bases from V and 2 bases from J, the junction contained 3 bases not matched to a gene. Germline CDR1 and CDR2: SNHLY and FYNNEI. This CDR3 is CASSWGLAATDTQYF. The CDR3 coding sequence is TGTGCCAGCAGTTGGGGACTAGCGGCCACAGATACGCAGTATTTT.

The rearrangement uses TRBV7-9 and TRBJ2-5; a weak D match, TRBD2 (5 bases). V lost 1 base and J 9 bases, leaving 24 bases between the germline ends. Germline V gives CDR1 SEHNR, CDR2 FQNEAQ (reference sequence). The CDR3 runs 17 residues. This CDR3 is CASSLEAWRTGRMAQYF. The CDR3 nucleotides read TGTGCCAGCAGCTTAGAGGCGTGGAGGACCGGGCGGATGGCCCAGTACTTC.

This chain connects TRBV15 to TRBJ2-6, with D perhaps assigned TRBD1 or TRBD2 (6 bases each). CDR3 size: 19 residues. Per germline, CDR1 LNHNV and CDR2 YYDKDF (reference sequence). V dropped 0 bases and J dropped 0 bases, with 15 bases sitting between them. The CDR3 DNA reads TGTGCCACCAGCAGAGATTGGGGGGCCTTCAGCTCTGGGGCCAACGTCCTGACTTTC. Its protein is CATSRDWGAFSSGANVLTF.

This clonotype was found a few times. This chain uses TRBV5-1 with TRBJ2-1, with TRBD2 matching 13 bases. Germline V gene sequence: CDR1 SGHRS, CDR2 YFSETQ. Germline trimming cut 4 bases from V and 7 bases from J; bases unmatched to any gene: 14. The CDR3 is 18 residues long. The CDR3 sequence: CASSREAPGLAGNNEQFF. In DNA, the CDR3 is TGCGCCAGCAGCCGCGAGGCGCCGGGACTAGCGGGAAATAATGAGCAGTTCTTC.

The rearrangement joins TRBV12-3 or TRBV12-4 to TRBJ1-2, with 7 bases fitting TRBD1. With V trimmed by 5 bases and J by 5 bases, 8 bases remained unmatched. There are 14 residues in the CDR3. The CDR3 sequence: CASSRRGRGYGYTF. The DNA for the CDR3 is TGTGCCAGCAGTCGAAGGGGGCGCGGTTATGGCTACACCTTC.

V gene TRBV6-2 or TRBV6-3 combines with J gene TRBJ2-1; D gene unclear. The CDR3 runs 13 residues. V lost 7 bases and J 3 bases, leaving 10 bases between the germline ends. Germline lookup yields CDR1 MNHEY and CDR2 SVGEGT. DNA of the CDR3: TGTGCCAGCACGAGAATGGACTACAATGAGCAGTTCTTC. It is translated as CASTRMDYNEQFF.

About this clonotype: This may be a read error, as it is one base from a much larger clone. V and J are TRBV20-1 and TRBJ1-2; 8 bases fit TRBD1. This CDR3 is built from 14 residues. Trimming cost V 2 bases and J 4 bases; bases outside gene matches: 6. Per the germline V gene, CDR1 is DFQATT and CDR2 is SNEGSKA (reference sequence). The CDR3: CSARPHTGGYGYTF. The CDR3 DNA reads TGCAGTGCTAGACCTCATACAGGGGGCTATGGCTACACCTTC.

This clonotype was counted a few times. The chain uses TRBV29-1 and TRBJ2-7, with 12 positions matching TRBD2. The V segment lost 4 bases and the J segment 3 bases; nucleotides outside the gene matches: 7. Germline CDR1 is SQVTM and CDR2 is ANQGSEA. The CDR3 is 15 residues long. CDR3 in DNA: TGCAGCGTTGTGGGGCTAGCGGGGGGGTACTACGAGCAGTACTTC. Translating gives CSVVGLAGGYYEQYF.

The table lists this clonotype with many counts. This chain links TRBV29-1 with TRBJ2-7; TRBD1 matches at 8 bases. CDR1 and CDR2 from the germline V gene are SQVTM and ANQGSEA. This CDR3 is built from 14 residues. Trimming cost V 6 bases and J 6 bases; bases outside gene matches: 13. The CDR3 sequence is CSVGRGQGTSEQYF. CDR3 sequence (DNA): TGCAGCGTGGGACGAGGACAGGGAACCAGCGAGCAGTACTTC.

This clonotype occurred a few times. CDR3 region: CSASDRRGYSGNTIYF. The DNA of the CDR3 is TGCAGTGCTAGCGACAGGAGGGGATACTCTGGAAACACCATATATTTT. The genes are TRBV20-1 and TRBJ1-3; D is possibly TRBD1 (6 bases). The CDR3 has 16 amino acids. Germline V gene lookup returns CDR1 DFQATT and CDR2 SNEGSKA (reference sequence). Trimming took off 3 bases at V and 0 bases at J, with 15 bases between the two ends.